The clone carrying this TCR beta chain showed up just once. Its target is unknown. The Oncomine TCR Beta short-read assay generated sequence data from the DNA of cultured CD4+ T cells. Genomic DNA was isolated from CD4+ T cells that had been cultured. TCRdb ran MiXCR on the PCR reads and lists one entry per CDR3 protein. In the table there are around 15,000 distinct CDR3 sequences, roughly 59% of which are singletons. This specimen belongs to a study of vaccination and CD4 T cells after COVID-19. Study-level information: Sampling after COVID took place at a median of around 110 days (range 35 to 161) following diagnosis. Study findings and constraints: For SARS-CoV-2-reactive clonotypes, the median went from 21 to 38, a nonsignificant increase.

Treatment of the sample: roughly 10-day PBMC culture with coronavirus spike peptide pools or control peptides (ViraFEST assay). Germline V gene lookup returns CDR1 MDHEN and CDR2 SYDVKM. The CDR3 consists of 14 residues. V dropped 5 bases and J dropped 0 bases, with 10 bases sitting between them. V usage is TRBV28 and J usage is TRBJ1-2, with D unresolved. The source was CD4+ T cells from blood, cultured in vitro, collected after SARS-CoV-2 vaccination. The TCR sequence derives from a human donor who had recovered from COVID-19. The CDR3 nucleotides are TGTGCCAGCAGTCGCTCGGGAGCTAACTATGGCTACACCTTC. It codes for CASSRSGANYGYTF.